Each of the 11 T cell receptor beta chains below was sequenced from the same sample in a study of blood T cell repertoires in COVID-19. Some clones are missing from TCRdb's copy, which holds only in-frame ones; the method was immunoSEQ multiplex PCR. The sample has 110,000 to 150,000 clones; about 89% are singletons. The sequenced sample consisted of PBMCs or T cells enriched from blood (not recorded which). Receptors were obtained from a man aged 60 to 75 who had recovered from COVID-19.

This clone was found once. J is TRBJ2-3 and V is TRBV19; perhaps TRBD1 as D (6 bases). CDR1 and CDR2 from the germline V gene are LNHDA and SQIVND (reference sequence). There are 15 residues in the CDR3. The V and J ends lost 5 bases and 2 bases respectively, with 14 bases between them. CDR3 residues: CASSGDIFFTDTQYF. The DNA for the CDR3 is TGTGCCAGTAGTGGGGACATCTTCTTCACAGATACGCAGTATTTT.

CDR3 residues: CASSFGRGLEKLFF. CDR3 DNA: TGCGCCAGCAGCTTTGGCAGGGGTCTTGAAAAACTGTTTTTT. This rearrangement joins TRBV5-1 to TRBJ1-4; a possible D gene is TRBD1 (6 bases). V lost 2 bases and J 7 bases, leaving 12 bases between the germline ends. The CDR3 loop spans 14 amino acids. In germline, CDR1 is SGHRS, CDR2 YFSETQ.

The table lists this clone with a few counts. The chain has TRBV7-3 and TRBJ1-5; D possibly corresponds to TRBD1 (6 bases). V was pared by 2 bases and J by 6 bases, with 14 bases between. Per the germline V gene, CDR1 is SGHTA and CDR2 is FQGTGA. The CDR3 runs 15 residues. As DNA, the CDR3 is TGTGCCAGCAGCTTATCGGGGATAGGGGGTCAGCCCCAGCATTTT. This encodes CASSLSGIGGQPQHF.

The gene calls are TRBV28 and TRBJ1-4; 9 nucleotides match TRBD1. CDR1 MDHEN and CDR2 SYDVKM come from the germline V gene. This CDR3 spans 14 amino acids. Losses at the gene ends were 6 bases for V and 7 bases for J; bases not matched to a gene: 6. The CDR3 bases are TGTGCCAGCAGATTCCGGGACAGGGCTGAAAAACTGTTTTTT. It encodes CASRFRDRAEKLFF.

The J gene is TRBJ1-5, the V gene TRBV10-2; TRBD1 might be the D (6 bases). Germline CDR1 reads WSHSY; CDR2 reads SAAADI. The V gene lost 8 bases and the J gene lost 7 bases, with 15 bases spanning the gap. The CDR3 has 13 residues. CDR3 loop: CASSERTAQPQHF. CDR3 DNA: TGCGCCAGCTCAGAAAGGACAGCCCAGCCCCAGCATTTT.

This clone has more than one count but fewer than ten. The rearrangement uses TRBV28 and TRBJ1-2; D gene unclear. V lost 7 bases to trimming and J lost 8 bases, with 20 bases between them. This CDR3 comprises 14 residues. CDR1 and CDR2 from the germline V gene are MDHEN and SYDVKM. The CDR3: CASTPNRQFFGYTF. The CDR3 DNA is TGTGCCAGCACCCCAAACCGCCAGTTCTTCGGCTACACCTTC.

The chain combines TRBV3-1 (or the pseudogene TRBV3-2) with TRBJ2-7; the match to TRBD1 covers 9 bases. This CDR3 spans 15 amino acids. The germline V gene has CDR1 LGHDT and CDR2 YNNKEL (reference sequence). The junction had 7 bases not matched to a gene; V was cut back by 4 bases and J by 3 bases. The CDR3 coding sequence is TGTGCCAGCAGCCTGAGGACAGGGGTCTACTACGAGCAGTACTTC. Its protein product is CASSLRTGVYYEQYF.

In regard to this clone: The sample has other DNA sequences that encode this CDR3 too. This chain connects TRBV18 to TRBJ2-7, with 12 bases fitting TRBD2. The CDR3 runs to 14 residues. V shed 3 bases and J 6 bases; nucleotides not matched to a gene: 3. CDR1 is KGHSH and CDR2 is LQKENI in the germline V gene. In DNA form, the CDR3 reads TGTGCCAGCTCACCGACTAGCGGGAGAAGCGAGCAGTACTTC. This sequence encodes CASSPTSGRSEQYF.

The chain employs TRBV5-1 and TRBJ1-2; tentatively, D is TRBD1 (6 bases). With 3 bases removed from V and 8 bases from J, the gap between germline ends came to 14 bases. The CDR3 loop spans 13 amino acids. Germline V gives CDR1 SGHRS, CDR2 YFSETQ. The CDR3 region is CASSSGGAGGYTF. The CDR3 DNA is TGCGCCAGCAGCTCTGGGGGCGCTGGGGGCTACACCTTC.

The CDR3 here is CASSPLSMGYTF. The CDR3 DNA sequence: TGTGCCAGCAGCCCGCTCAGTATGGGCTACACCTTC. This chain links TRBV7-9 with TRBJ1-2; D remains ambiguous. The germline V gene has CDR1 SEHNR and CDR2 FQNEAQ (reference sequence). The CDR3 covers 12 residues. Trimming shortened V by 5 bases and J by 8 bases, and 12 bases separated the two germline ends.

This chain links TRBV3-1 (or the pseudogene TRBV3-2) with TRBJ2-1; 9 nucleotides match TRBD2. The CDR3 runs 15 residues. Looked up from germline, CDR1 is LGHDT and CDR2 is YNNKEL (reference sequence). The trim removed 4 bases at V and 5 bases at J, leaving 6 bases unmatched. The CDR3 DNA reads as TGTGCCAGCAGCCTCCTAGCGGGGACTAACAATGAGCAGTTCTTC. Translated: CASSLLAGTNNEQFF.